This TCR beta chain was sequenced in a study of T-cell memory formation after mild COVID-19. Study-level information: Largely, TCR clusters stayed within a single donor. Overall study results and limits: The study detected some responding clones in pre-infection memory, suggesting cross-reactive memory joined. Largely, contracting CD4+ clones fell within CM and EM, and contracting CD8+ clones within EMRA.

The CDR3 length is 12 residues. Germline loops: CDR1 MNHNY, CDR2 SVGAGI (reference sequence). V dropped 2 bases and J dropped 4 bases, with 3 bases sitting between them. Concerning this clonotype: Its antigen is unknown.

TCR alpha and TCR beta cDNA libraries carrying sample barcodes and UMIs came from 5'RACE with constant-segment primers. TCRdb re-analysed the 5' RACE reads in MiXCR, keeping a single row per CDR3 protein. The profile shows over 150,000 distinct CDR3 sequences, about a fifth of them singletons. The sample comprised PBMCs or a T cell subset sorted from them (not recorded which). This TCR was recovered from an adult woman who had mild COVID-19 (a few samples of this study predate the infection). Cell type and time point are not known. V and J are TRBV6-6 and TRBJ2-1, with no clear D. Written as DNA, the CDR3 is TGTGCCAGCAGTTACGAGTACAATGAGCAGTTCTTC. Amino acids: CASSYEYNEQFF.